This T cell receptor beta chain was identified in a study of T cell responses to AZD1222 COVID-19 vaccine. General study findings and limits: Every sample of the repertoires postdated the peak T cell response.

Of note for this clone: No antigen is known for it.

Doses given second, at about 4 or about 12 weeks, were pooled. The CDR3 length is 14 residues. The V and J ends lost 2 bases and 8 bases respectively, with 12 bases between them. Germline V gives CDR1 SEHNR, CDR2 FQNEAQ (reference sequence). Using immunoSEQ multiplex PCR, the repertoire was profiled, and TCRdb retains in-frame clones only, with some absent. Of some 150,000 clones in the sample, roughly 90% were seen once. This specimen was peripheral blood, taken 28 days after the second AZD1222 dose. This receptor was identified in an adult who received the AZD1222 COVID-19 vaccine. V usage is TRBV7-9 and J usage is TRBJ1-4; D ambiguous. The CDR3 DNA follows: TGTGCCAGCAGCTTAAGGTCGGGGAAAGAAAAACTGTTTTTT. Encoded protein: CASSLRSGKEKLFF.